This T cell receptor (beta chain) was identified during a study of CD8+ T cells in alopecia areata. This clone has only a few counts. Its antigen remains unidentified. Researchers picked out CD4+ and CD8+ T cells from PBMCs by sorting. Per germline, CDR1 SQVTM and CDR2 ANQGSEA. The CDR3 has 12 amino acids. V dropped 7 bases and J dropped 8; count of bases not matched to a gene: 10. Extracted RNA was reverse transcribed, and the resulting cDNA served as sequencing template. Generated by immunoSEQ multiplex PCR, the TCRdb table keeps only in-frame clones and is missing some. Among some 180,000 clones listed, roughly 50% were seen once. Study findings and constraints: The study found higher clonality in lesional than normal scalp, especially in alopecia totalis/universalis. Sequence data from scalp samples additionally include resident alphabeta T cells of normal skin. TCR sharing was clearer in mice than between patients, perhaps partly owing to patient HLA diversity.

This chain uses TRBV29-1 with TRBJ1-2, with TRBD1 identical over 7 bases. This sequence was found in a human donor in good health. Sequencing input: CD8+ T cells sorted from blood. CDR3: CSAFTGAEGYTF. CDR3 in DNA: TGCAGCGCTTTCACAGGGGCGGAAGGCTACACCTTC. Supplemented by reference TRBV29-1 and TRBJ1-2, the full variable domain reads SAVISQKPSRDICQRGTSLTIQCQVDSQVTMMFWYRQQPGQSLTLIATANQGSEATYESGFVIDKFPISRPNLTFSTLTVSNMSPEDSSIYLCSAFTGAEGYTFGSGTRLTVV.